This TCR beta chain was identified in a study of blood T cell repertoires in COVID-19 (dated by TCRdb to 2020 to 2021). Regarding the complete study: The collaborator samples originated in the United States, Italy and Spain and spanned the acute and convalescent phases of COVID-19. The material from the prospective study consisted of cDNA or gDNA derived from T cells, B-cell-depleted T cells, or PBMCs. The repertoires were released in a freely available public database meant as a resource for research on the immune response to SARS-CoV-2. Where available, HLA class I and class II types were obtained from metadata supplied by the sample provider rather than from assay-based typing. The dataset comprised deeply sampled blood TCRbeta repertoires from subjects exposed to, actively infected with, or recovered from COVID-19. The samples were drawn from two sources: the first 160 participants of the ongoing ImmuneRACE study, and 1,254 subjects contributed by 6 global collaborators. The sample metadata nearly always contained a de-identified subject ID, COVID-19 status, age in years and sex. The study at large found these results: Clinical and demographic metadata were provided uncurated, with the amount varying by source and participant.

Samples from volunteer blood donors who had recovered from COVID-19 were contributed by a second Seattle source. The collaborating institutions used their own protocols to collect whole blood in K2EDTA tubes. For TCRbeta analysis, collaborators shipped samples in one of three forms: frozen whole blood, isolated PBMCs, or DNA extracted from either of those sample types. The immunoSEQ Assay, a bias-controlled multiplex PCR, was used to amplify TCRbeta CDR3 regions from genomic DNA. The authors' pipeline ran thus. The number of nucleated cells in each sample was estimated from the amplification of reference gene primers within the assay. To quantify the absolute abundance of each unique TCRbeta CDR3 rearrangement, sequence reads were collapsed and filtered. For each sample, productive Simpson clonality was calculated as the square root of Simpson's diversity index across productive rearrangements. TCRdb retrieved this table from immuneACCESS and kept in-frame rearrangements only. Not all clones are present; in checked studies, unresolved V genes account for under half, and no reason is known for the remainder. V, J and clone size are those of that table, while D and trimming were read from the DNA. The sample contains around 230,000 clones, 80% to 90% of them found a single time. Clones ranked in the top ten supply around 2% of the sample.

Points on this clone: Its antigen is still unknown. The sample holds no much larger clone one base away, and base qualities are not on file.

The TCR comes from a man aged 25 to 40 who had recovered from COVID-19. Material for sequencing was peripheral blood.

The DNA sequence is as follows: TGTGCCAGCAGCCACAGTTCGGACAGGGGGAATGGCTACACCTTC. It codes for CASSHSSDRGNGYTF. The chain uses TRBV27 and TRBJ1-2; TRBD1 agrees with 10 junctional bases. From a lookup of the germline V gene (reference sequence), CDR1 and CDR2 are MNHEY and SMNVEV. Trimming takes 6 bases off V and 6 bases off J; junction bases not matched to a gene: 10. Its CDR3 holds 15 amino acids, cysteine through phenylalanine. Just CDR3 DNA is preserved here, 45 bases in frame from base 1.